The TCR beta chain described here comes from a study of cytomegalovirus exposure and HLA in healthy donors (dated by TCRdb to about 2017). For context, the study as a whole: An earlier analysis of around 600 of the donors reported 250 to 300 Gb of sequence data and around 120 million unique TCR beta sequences from 150 million to 200 million T cells. Roughly 300 gigabases of sequencing data and some 85 million unique TCR sequences were included in an early release covering several hundred HLA-typed donors. A later genetic analysis took genome-wide SNP genotypes for about 55% of the 666 donors and used that subset as a discovery cohort. Of the 398 genotyped donors, roughly 76% were placed in the genetic ancestry cluster associated with self-reported Caucasian donors. Across approximately 420 genotyped donors of the cohort, an average of about 240,000 unique TCR beta nucleotide sequences per donor were sequenced, and around 20% of those sequences were non-productive. A later analysis re-analyzed previously published TCR beta repertoires from roughly 600 donors and added high-resolution HLA genotyping to study TCR occurrence patterns. Alongside the repertoire data, information on donor age, sex, ethnicity and CMV serostatus was compiled. Several DR-DQ haplotypes were handled as single units for association and clustering, since linkage in the cohort was strong. HLA typing covered class I and class II loci at four-digit resolution. A separate validation cohort of roughly 120 different subjects was used in addition to the roughly 720-subject first cohort. In an earlier analysis of about 590 of the donors, high-throughput TCR beta sequencing was used to judge whether each TCR beta V gene segment behaved as functional or pseudogenic. The study aimed to test whether signatures of past pathogen exposure could be identified by cataloging public T cell receptors. The number of typed donors differed by locus: about 629-630 for A, B, C, DRB1 and DQB1; approximately 520 for DQA1; fewer than 610 for DPA1; and around 470 for DPB1. All discovery cohort repertoires had been generated using a single sequencing platform. Rather than drawing on any new phenotypic data, the later analysis identified candidate immune exposures from TCR beta sequences and the way those sequences occurred across donors. The study profiled the T cell repertoires of 550 to 700 subjects by immunosequencing and related them to cytomegalovirus serostatus. To predict cytomegalovirus infection status, the study combined high-throughput TCR immunosequencing, statistical association of individual TCRs with disease status, and machine learning.

The library relied on the immunoSEQ multiplex PCR assay. A mixture of 60 forward primers for TCR Vbeta segments and 13 reverse primers for TCR Jbeta segments was used in the multiplex PCR. Amplification of the CDR3 region of rearranged TCR beta genes was performed with a multiplex PCR assay on genomic DNA. The Illumina HiSeq System was used to sequence the amplified TCR beta libraries as 87-base-pair reads. The original pipeline was this. A later analysis tallied tens of millions of unique TCR beta chains across the 666 repertoires, and approximately 12 million of those chains were shared by two or more donors. Raw reads were error-corrected and collapsed into unique sequences with a nearest-neighbor algorithm that merged closely related sequences to remove PCR and sequencing errors. To assign V, D and J gene segments, CDR3 sequences were aligned to IMGT reference sequences. For a sequence to be retained, at least a six-nucleotide match to both a V gene segment and a J gene segment was required. Rearrangements were called productive when the CDR3 lacked stop codons and stayed in frame with V and J; all others were non-productive. Following IMGT convention, CDR3 was defined as the stretch from the second conserved V-encoded cysteine to the conserved J-encoded phenylalanine. The earlier analysis of about 610 of the donors excluded any sequence lacking an unambiguous match to a single V gene segment. An earlier analysis of a few hundred of the donors called V segments functional above 56.7% productive rearrangements and segregating when the between-donor standard deviation exceeded 5%. To diagnose cytomegalovirus status from the catalog of TCR beta chain sequences, a statistical classification framework was built. V and J gene assignment, in a later analysis, came from comparing TCR nucleotide sequences with IMGT/GENE-DB human TR gene sequences. A later analysis assigned CDR3 sequences and most-parsimonious VDJ recombination scenarios with the TCRdist pipeline. In a later analysis, every TCR beta chain was defined by the combination of its CDR3 amino acid sequence and its V-gene family, and reads without a unique V-gene family were dropped. As a way to deal with suspected cross-contamination and a sequencing artifact, a later analysis dropped 640 or so nucleotide sequences that were highly shared and had low generation probability. In a later analysis, a clonal expansion index was calculated for each public chain from normalized within-repertoire ranks of inferred template counts. In a later analysis, generation probabilities were computed using a VDJ recombination model fitted to out-of-frame rearrangements, and the results were checked against IGoR. In a later analysis, TCR-TCR, TCR-HLA and TCR-CMV co-occurrence was scored with hypergeometric tests, and a repertoire-size bias correction was applied to TCR pairs. In a later analysis, false discovery rates were estimated by permuting HLA or CMV assignments 20 times. In a later analysis, co-occurring TCRs were grouped with DBSCAN, and TCRdist sequence similarity was added when clustering was performed within HLA-allele-positive subsets. Repertoires with fewer than 30,000 or more than 120,000 public chains, plus five repertoires with anomalous nucleotide sharing, were excluded from co-occurrence clustering. TCRdb obtained this table from immuneACCESS and retained in-frame rearrangements with V and J assigned. These tables miss some clones; where compared with another copy, unresolved V genes account for less than half of the shortfall, and the remainder is unexplained. V and J calls and clone size are those listed in that table; D and trimming were worked out from the DNA. The sample yields 95,000 to 100,000 clones; about 76% were counted once. Clones ranked in the top ten supply approximately 9.2% of the sample.

This clone was picked up a small number of times. Its antigen is currently not known. Base qualities are missing; no much larger clone stands one base away. The cohort comprised some 700 healthy bone marrow donors. At the time of sampling, every cohort member was nominally healthy, though immune exposures that went unrecorded were likely present. CMV serostatus was positive for 289 and negative for about half of the 666 cohort members, and was not recorded for this donor. A peripheral blood sample was provided by each donor, and peripheral blood mononuclear cells were used for TCR beta sequencing. The Qiagen DNeasy Blood Extraction Kit was used to extract genomic DNA from the blood cell samples. Broad study findings and their caveats: Correlated functional status among segregating V segments might reflect linkage disequilibrium, but an unknown experimental factor could not be ruled out. According to the authors, the approach could potentially be generalized to other disease states and immunological phenotypes. A further reported finding was that TCR beta sequences accurately predicted the HLA-A and HLA-B alleles for most subjects in the first cohort. The presence/absence analyses assumed that sequencing depth was roughly uniform across donors, and that assumption may not be true. The study gave a list of about 160 TCR beta chains associated with cytomegalovirus. When HLA alleles, especially DR and DQ, strongly co-occurred, TCR associations were difficult to assign to individual alleles. Only TCR beta chains were sequenced in this cohort, and the absence of alpha or paired-chain data limited detectable features. The earlier analysis of about 600 of the donors excluded 15 to 20 rarely observed V segments, including chromosome 9 orphons, because counts were too low. Compared with the 666-donor mean, donors in an Asian-associated ancestry cluster had fewer N-insertions in productive TCRs, according to a later genetic analysis. In an earlier analysis of some 500 of the donors, most TCR beta V segments were observed in productive rearrangements about 90% or about 30% of the time, broadly matching IMGT annotations. In vitro tests confirmed that a few of the cytomegalovirus-associated TCR beta chains recognize cytomegalovirus antigens. Some IMGT-functional V segments, including TRBV6-2 and TRBV6-3, could not be told apart with the 87-base-pair reads, so those segments were excluded. The classifier was reported to diagnose cytomegalovirus status with high specificity and sensitivity in both the original and validation cohorts. In a later analysis, the rate of TCR association differed among HLA loci, with DRB1 alleles having the most associated TCRs and HLA-C alleles having the fewest. A later analysis found that most CMV-associated TCR beta chains appeared HLA-restricted, with HLA associations seemingly driven largely by CMV exposure. V-gene and J-gene trimming of TCR beta chains was associated with a missense DCLRE1C variant in a later genetic analysis, and the association was replicated in an independent cohort. Several of the top co-occurrence clusters appeared to be linked to parvovirus B19, influenza, CMV and Epstein-Barr virus, according to a later analysis. Most TCR sequences were seen in very few donors, while some public TCRs were found in many individuals. In a later analysis, HLA-associated TCR beta chains showed more clonal expansion and lower generation probabilities than non-associated chains that were equally common. HLA typing was unavailable for some donors at each locus, so association tests used only the typed subset. A cluster of highly shared sequence variants was judged likely to represent a technical artifact of the sequencing pipeline. At a false discovery rate of 0.05, a later analysis linked approximately 18,000 TCR beta sequences to specific HLA alleles. For the cohort, immune exposure information was limited to CMV serostatus.

From cysteine to phenylalanine, the CDR3 is 15 amino acids long. CDR3 DNA is the only sequence kept; it has 45 bases, read in frame from the first base. Looking up the germline V gene yields CDR1 SGDLS and CDR2 YYNGEE. V loses 6 bases of germline sequence and J loses 4 bases, and the interval between the two ends is 19 bases. The V and J genes are TRBV9 and TRBJ1-1; tentative D gene TRBD1, with 5 bases matching. The clonotype comes from a human donor in good health. The sequenced material came from PBMCs. The sequence in DNA is TGTGCCAGCACCGAGGGGAGGGCCCCGGGCACTGAAGCTTTCTTT. The resulting protein is CASTEGRAPGTEAFF.